This entry lists 3 T cell receptor beta chains sequenced from one sample in a study of T cell changes during pregnancy in multiple sclerosis. Profiling relied on immunoSEQ multiplex PCR, and the TCRdb table lists in-frame clones only, not all of them. This sample has around 62,000 clones; 90% occur once, and the top ten carry 1.5%. The sample here was peripheral blood, taken in the third trimester of pregnancy. These receptors came from a female donor with multiple sclerosis, enrolled in a pregnancy study.

The V gene is TRBV6-5, the J gene TRBJ2-7; the match to TRBD1 covers 9 bases. The length of the CDR3 is 14 residues. Germline V gene lookup returns CDR1 MNHEY and CDR2 SVGAGI. V was pared by 6 bases and J by 2 bases, with 5 bases of the junction left unmatched. The CDR3: CASRTGGYTYEQYF. The CDR3 bases are TGTGCCAGCAGAACAGGGGGCTACACCTACGAGCAGTACTTC.

This chain links TRBV7-9 with TRBJ1-3; D not resolved. Per germline, CDR1 SEHNR and CDR2 FQNEAQ (reference sequence). Deletions cut 5 bases from V and 4 bases from J, with 9 bases between. The CDR3 runs 13 residues. This CDR3 is CASSQNLGNTIYF. CDR3 bases: TGTGCCAGCAGCCAAAACCTAGGAAACACCATATATTTT.

The chain carries TRBV11-2 and TRBJ2-7; D perhaps matches TRBD1 (5 bases). Germline V gene sequence: CDR1 SGHAT, CDR2 FQNNGV. Between the trimmed V and J ends, which lost 1 base and 6 bases, there was a span of 16 bases. The CDR3 is made up of 15 amino acids. CDR3 in DNA: TGTGCCAGCAGCTTAGGCTTTGGGGCAGCCGGCGAGCAGTACTTC. Its protein product is CASSLGFGAAGEQYF.